What follows are 9 T cell receptor beta chains derived from one specimen sequenced in a study of control samples from healthy donors and cancer patients. Produced via immunoSEQ multiplex PCR; TCRdb's table is partial and in-frame only. The data hold more than 150,000 clones, with approximately 93% observed a single time. The source material was blood. These receptor sequences come from a man in his forties or fifties in good health.

The chain combines TRBV15 with TRBJ1-1; TRBD1 is a possible D gene (6 bases). V dropped 4 bases and J dropped 0 bases, with 9 bases sitting between them. Germline CDR1 is LNHNV and CDR2 is YYDKDF (reference sequence). The CDR3 consists of 14 residues. CDR3 in DNA: TGTGCCACCAGCACGGGACACCTGAACACTGAAGCTTTCTTT. Translated: CATSTGHLNTEAFF.

The chain couples TRBV5-1 to TRBJ2-2; TRBD2 aligns across 11 bases. CDR1 is SGHRS and CDR2 is YFSETQ in the germline V gene. This CDR3 contains 15 residues. V trimming: 2 bases; J trimming: 7 bases; junction bases outside the gene matches: 4. CDR3 coding DNA: TGCGCCAGCAGCTTATCACTAGCGGGAGACGGGGAGCTGTTTTTT. This codes for CASSLSLAGDGELFF.

The V gene is TRBV6-5, the J gene TRBJ2-7; no definite D call. Trimming took 6 bases from V and 1 from J, leaving 13 bases between them. There are 14 residues in the CDR3. Germline-derived CDR1 and CDR2 are MNHEY and SVGAGI. CDR3 in amino acids: CASSRAGLSYEQYF. In DNA form, the CDR3 reads TGTGCCAGCAGCCGCGCTGGGCTGTCCTACGAGCAGTACTTC.

The gene calls are TRBV11-1 and TRBJ2-2; the match to TRBD1 covers 7 bases. CDR3 size: 15 residues. V lost 2 bases and J lost 4; bases outside the gene matches: 4. The germline V gene encodes CDR1 SGHAT and CDR2 FQDESV (reference sequence). CDR3 sequence: CASSLWTGGTGELFF. The CDR3 nucleotides read TGTGCCAGCAGCTTATGGACAGGCGGCACCGGGGAGCTGTTTTTT.

This rearrangement joins TRBV5-1 to TRBJ1-2; D perhaps matches TRBD1 (5 bases). Germline V gene data show CDR1 as SGHRS and CDR2 as YFSETQ. The V gene lost 4 bases and the J gene lost 6 bases, with 10 bases spanning the gap. The CDR3 totals 12 residues. The CDR3: CASSPWGDGYTF. The CDR3 DNA is TGCGCCAGCAGCCCCTGGGGGGATGGCTACACCTTC.

Concerning this clone: Other nucleotide sequences in the sample specify the same CDR3. This sequence joins TRBV4-2 and TRBJ2-7; D may be TRBD1 (5 bases). This CDR3 contains 14 residues. With 1 base removed from V and 3 bases from J, the gap between germline ends came to 10 bases. Germline-derived CDR1 and CDR2 are LGHNA and YNFKEQ. CDR3 bases: TGTGCCAGCAGCCAAGGGCAGGGTAGCTACGAGCAGTACTTC. Its translation: CASSQGQGSYEQYF.

The chain combines TRBV5-4 with TRBJ1-6; maybe TRBD1 (5 bases). Germline V CDR1 and CDR2: SGHNT, YYREEE (reference sequence). The CDR3 has 13 residues. V was shortened by 4 bases and J by 9 bases, with 11 bases between the two germline ends. The CDR3 DNA is TGTGCCAGCAGCGGGGGGGAGGGTTCACCCCTCCACTTT. Residues: CASSGGEGSPLHF.

This clone has a single count. J is TRBJ1-1 and V is TRBV3-1 (or the pseudogene TRBV3-2), with D tentatively TRBD1 (5 bases). Germline V gene lookup returns CDR1 LGHDT and CDR2 YNNKEL (reference sequence). The CDR3 has 16 residues. Trimming took 0 bases from V and 1 from J, leaving 12 bases between them. The CDR3 DNA follows: TGTGCCAGCAGCCAAGAGGGCCCAGGGAGGAACACTGAAGCTTTCTTT. This translates into CASSQEGPGRNTEAFF.

The chain recombines TRBV9 with TRBJ1-4; 7 bases align to TRBD1. The CDR3 is 15 residues long. Germline V CDR1 and CDR2: SGDLS, YYNGEE. The ends lost 3 bases at V and 8 bases at J; junction bases unmatched: 10. The CDR3 is CASSATDRAQEKLFF. In DNA, the CDR3 is TGTGCCAGCAGCGCCACAGACAGGGCGCAGGAAAAACTGTTTTTT.